Given below is one TCR beta chain in context. The antigen is undetermined. The data originate from a study of cytomegalovirus exposure and HLA in healthy donors. Study findings and constraints: There were approximately 150 TCR beta chains listed as cytomegalovirus-associated. Another analysis was done later, and it associated fewer than 20,000 TCR beta sequences with HLA alleles at 0.05 false discovery rate.

The CDR3 has 17 residues. CDR1 and CDR2 (germline): MGHDK, SYGVNS. The V and J ends lost 0 bases and 1 base, in that order; junction bases with no gene match: 9. 13 Jbeta primers and 60 Vbeta primers were used for the PCR. Profiling relied on immunoSEQ multiplex PCR, and the TCRdb table lists in-frame clones only, not all of them. The sample shows some 150,000 clones, roughly 80% of them seen only once. The specimen was PBMCs. The chain couples TRBV25-1 to TRBJ2-7; 7 nucleotides align to TRBD2. This clonotype originated in a female donor in good health and CMV-seronegative. The DNA of the CDR3 is TGTGCCAGCAGTGAATATGGGGGACCGGGGGGATCCTACGAGCAGTACTTC. It codes for CASSEYGGPGGSYEQYF.